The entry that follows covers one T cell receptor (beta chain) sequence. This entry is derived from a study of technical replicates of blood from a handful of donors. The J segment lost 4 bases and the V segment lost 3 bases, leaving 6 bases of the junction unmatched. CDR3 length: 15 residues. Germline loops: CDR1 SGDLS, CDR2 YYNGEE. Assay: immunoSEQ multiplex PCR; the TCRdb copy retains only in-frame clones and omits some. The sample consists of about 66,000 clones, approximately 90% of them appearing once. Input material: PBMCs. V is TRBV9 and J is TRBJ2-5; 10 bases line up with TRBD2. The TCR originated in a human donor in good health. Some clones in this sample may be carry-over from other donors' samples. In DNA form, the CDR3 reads TGTGCCAGCAGCGATTCTAGCGGGAGTGCAGAGACCCAGTACTTC. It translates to CASSDSSGSAETQYF.